These 31 T cell receptor beta chains share one sample of origin, sequenced in a study of shared clonotypes between healthy human individuals. Only in-frame clones appear in the TCRdb table, and some are missing; sequencing was by immunoSEQ multiplex PCR. The sample includes approximately 740,000 clones, around 74% seen only once; the top ten take approximately 1.7%. The sequenced material came from memory CD4+ T cells sorted from blood. Subset reported: CD45RA-negative fraction. These receptors all stem from a woman in her twenties or thirties in good health.

In this sample, this clone turned up once. The chain couples TRBV19 to TRBJ2-4; TRBD2 matches at 10 bases. This CDR3 region has 14 residues. Trimming at V came to 6 bases and at J to 9 bases, leaving 8 bases not matched to a gene. The germline V gene has CDR1 LNHDA and CDR2 SQIVND (reference sequence). DNA of the CDR3: TGTGCCAGTAGGCCTCCTAGCGGGAGTTCCATTCAGTACTTC. Protein product: CASRPPSGSSIQYF.

This clone has a handful of counts. The rearrangement joins TRBV5-4 to TRBJ2-7; a possible D gene is TRBD2 (5 bases). The CDR3 runs 14 residues. CDR1 SGHNT and CDR2 YYREEE come from the germline V gene (reference sequence). Trimming left V 4 bases short and J 6 bases short, with 17 bases between. The CDR3 DNA reads TGTGCCAGCAGCGGCAAGCCTTGGACTCTCGAGCAGTACTTC. As protein: CASSGKPWTLEQYF.

The chain recombines TRBV10-2 with TRBJ2-1; 7 bases fit TRBD2. The germline gives CDR1 WSHSY, CDR2 SAAADI. The J segment lost 7 bases and the V segment lost 7 bases, leaving 13 bases of the junction unmatched. The CDR3 spans 15 residues. CDR3: CASIGSSGRWNEQFF. The CDR3 nucleotides read TGCGCCAGCATCGGTTCGTCCGGGAGGTGGAATGAGCAGTTCTTC.

This chain connects TRBV6-5 to TRBJ2-7, with D uncertain. In germline, CDR1 is MNHEY, CDR2 SVGAGI. V was cut by 0 bases and J by 6 bases, with 9 bases left in between. The length of the CDR3 is 13 residues. The CDR3, as DNA: TGTGCCAGCAGTTACTCGATGGCCCCCGAGCAGTACTTC. This translates into CASSYSMAPEQYF.

This chain uses TRBV30 with TRBJ2-7; possible D gene TRBD1, 5 bases. V was trimmed by 0 bases and J by 7 bases, leaving 13 bases between them. This CDR3 has 13 residues. Germline V lookup: CDR1 GTSNPN, CDR2 SVGIG (reference sequence). CDR3 nucleotides: TGTGCCTGGAGTGTACTCTCCCCAGGGGAGCAGTACTTC. Its translation is CAWSVLSPGEQYF.

V gene TRBV2 combines with J gene TRBJ2-1; TRBD2 aligns across 10 bases. The CDR3 has 15 amino acids. Germline assignment: CDR1 SNHLY and CDR2 FYNNEI. Trimming removed 8 bases from V and 9 bases from J; junction bases left unmatched: 13. The CDR3 nucleotides are TGTGCCAGCCTGCGGTGGGAGCGGGAGGGCCGTGAGCAGTTCTTC. It codes for CASLRWEREGREQFF.

J is TRBJ2-1 and V is TRBV7-2, with a tentative D call TRBD1 (6 bases). Per the germline V gene, CDR1 is SGHTA and CDR2 is FQGNSA. The CDR3 is 14 amino acids. The V and J ends lost 7 bases and 4 bases respectively, with 14 bases between them. The CDR3 DNA sequence: TGTGCCAGCATCACCGGGACAAAATACAATGAGCAGTTCTTC. Amino acid sequence: CASITGTKYNEQFF.

The chain recombines TRBV2 with TRBJ2-3, with a weak D call TRBD2 (7 bases). Germline V gene data show CDR1 as SNHLY and CDR2 as FYNNEI. The CDR3 totals 16 residues. The V and J ends lost 0 bases and 4 bases respectively, with 14 bases between them. The CDR3 loop reads CASSEARGGSADTQYF. The CDR3 nucleotides are TGTGCCAGCAGTGAAGCGAGGGGGGGGAGTGCAGATACGCAGTATTTT.

The chain combines TRBV7-3 with TRBJ1-1; D possibly corresponds to TRBD1 (5 bases). CDR1 is SGHTA and CDR2 is FQGTGA in the germline V gene. There are 15 residues in the CDR3. V lost 5 bases to trimming and J lost 0 bases, with 13 bases between them. DNA of the CDR3: TGTGCCAGCAGCCTCCAGGGCGGCTTGAACACTGAAGCTTTCTTT. Its translation: CASSLQGGLNTEAFF.

This chain uses TRBV5-1 with TRBJ2-2; D is perhaps TRBD1 (6 bases). The germline V and J ends were trimmed by 5 bases and 4 bases, with 21 bases remaining between them. The CDR3 length is 17 residues. Germline CDR1 SGHRS, CDR2 YFSETQ. The CDR3 sequence is CASSWTESSSGTGELFF. The CDR3 DNA is TGCGCCAGCAGTTGGACAGAATCCTCTAGTGGCACCGGGGAGCTGTTTTTT.

The rearrangement uses TRBV4-2 and TRBJ2-7; 9 bases are a match to TRBD1. This CDR3 contains 15 residues. J gave up 3 bases and V 1 base, and 4 bases lay outside the gene matches. Looked up from germline, CDR1 is LGHNA and CDR2 is YNFKEQ. The CDR3 DNA sequence: TGTGCCAGCAGCCAAGGGACAGGGGCTATCTACGAGCAGTACTTC. Encoded protein: CASSQGTGAIYEQYF.

The CDR3 region is CASKGPGDYSGANVLTF. CDR3 bases: TGTGCCAGTAAAGGGCCAGGTGACTACTCTGGGGCCAACGTCCTGACTTTC. The chain recombines TRBV19 with TRBJ2-6; possibly TRBD2 for D (5 bases). The CDR3 contains 17 residues. V was pared by 7 bases and J by 0 bases, with 16 bases between. Looked up from germline, CDR1 is LNHDA and CDR2 is SQIVND (reference sequence). The complete variable domain, with remaining parts taken from reference TRBV19 and TRBJ2-6, reads DGGITQSPKYLFRKEGQNVTLSCEQNLNHDAMYWYRQDPGQGLRLIYYSQIVNDFQKGDIAEGYSVSREKKESFPLTVTSAQKNPTAFYLCASKGPGDYSGANVLTFGAGSRLTVL.

Only a few counts were recorded for this clone. The chain is built from TRBV6-4 and TRBJ1-5; 9 bases align to TRBD1. CDR3 size: 16 residues. Germline CDR1 is MRHNA and CDR2 is SNTAGT. With 2 bases clipped from V and 6 bases from J, the junction kept 8 bases outside the gene matches. CDR3 bases: TGTGCCAGCAGTGACGGAGGACAGGGGAGGGTTCAGCCCCAGCATTTT. This sequence encodes CASSDGGQGRVQPQHF.

This rearrangement joins TRBV2 to TRBJ2-3; 7 bases line up with TRBD2. The CDR3 spans 12 residues. The V gene's germline CDR1 is SNHLY and CDR2 FYNNEI. With V trimmed by 3 bases and J by 10 bases, 4 bases remained unmatched. The CDR3: CASSDRGGSQYF. For the CDR3, the DNA is TGTGCCAGCAGTGATCGCGGGGGATCGCAGTATTTT.

This clone came up many times. The chain has TRBV28 and TRBJ1-2; 7 nucleotides align to TRBD1. The CDR3 runs to 17 residues. Germline-derived CDR1 and CDR2 are MDHEN and SYDVKM. The J segment lost 2 bases and the V segment lost 5 bases, leaving 14 bases of the junction unmatched. This CDR3 is CASSPAGTAEQNYGYTF. The DNA of the CDR3 is TGTGCCAGCAGTCCCGCCGGGACAGCAGAGCAGAACTATGGCTACACCTTC.

About this clone itself: The sample holds other DNA sequences that translate to the same CDR3. V usage is TRBV19 and J usage is TRBJ1-5; 7 nucleotides align to TRBD1. The CDR3 is 13 residues long. V dropped 4 bases and J dropped 6; count of bases not matched to a gene: 3. Germline CDR1 LNHDA, CDR2 SQIVND (reference sequence). CDR3 DNA: TGTGCCAGTAGTAGGACAGGTGTTCAGCCCCAGCATTTT. Amino acid sequence: CASSRTGVQPQHF.

This chain joins TRBV5-1 and TRBJ1-4; a possible D gene is TRBD1 (6 bases). The CDR3 totals 14 residues. Germline V gene sequence: CDR1 SGHRS, CDR2 YFSETQ. V lost 0 bases, J lost 7 bases, and 10 bases lay in between. In DNA, the CDR3 is TGCGCCAGCAGCTTGGGACAGGAGGGTGAAAAACTGTTTTTT. Translated, it gives CASSLGQEGEKLFF.

This clone was picked up a small number of times. This specimen includes other DNA sequences encoding the same CDR3. The chain employs TRBV5-1 and TRBJ2-1; perhaps D is TRBD1 or TRBD2 (5 bases each). CDR1 and CDR2 from the germline V gene are SGHRS and YFSETQ. Trimming stripped 0 bases from V and 9 bases from J, with 16 bases between. This CDR3 is 15 amino acids long. CDR3 nucleotide sequence: TGCGCCAGCAGCTTGGGTGACCGGGACCTAGGTGAGCAGTTCTTC. It codes for CASSLGDRDLGEQFF.

The CDR3 sequence: CASSGGQDYEQYF. The CDR3 DNA reads as TGCGCCAGCAGCGGCGGACAGGATTACGAGCAGTACTTC. The chain links TRBV5-1 to TRBJ2-7, with 7 bases fitting TRBD1. V lost 4 bases to trimming and J lost 4 bases; unmatched junction nucleotides: 5. The CDR3 covers 13 residues. From germline, CDR1 is SGHRS and CDR2 YFSETQ.

This chain links TRBV5-1 with TRBJ1-4; 9 nucleotides match TRBD1. Looked up from germline, CDR1 is SGHRS and CDR2 is YFSETQ. The CDR3 has 12 residues. V shed 10 bases and J 8 bases; nucleotides not matched to a gene: 6. The CDR3 is CAPWDRVEKLFF. CDR3 sequence (DNA): TGCGCCCCGTGGGACAGGGTGGAAAAACTGTTTTTT.

This chain links TRBV7-9 with TRBJ1-1; D might be TRBD1 (5 bases). Germline V CDR1 and CDR2: SEHNR, FQNEAQ (reference sequence). V lost 4 bases to trimming and J lost 3 bases, with 21 bases between them. This CDR3 has 17 residues. In DNA form, the CDR3 reads TGTGCCAGCAGCTCGGGGGTCCCAGGGCTTCAGGACACTGAAGCTTTCTTT. Its translation is CASSSGVPGLQDTEAFF. Full variable domain (outside the CDR3, taken from reference TRBV7-9 and TRBJ1-1): DTGVSQNPRHKITKRGQNVTFRCDPISEHNRLYWYRQTLGQGPEFLTYFQNEAQLEKSRLLSDRFSAERPKGSFSTLEIQRTEQGDSAMYLCASSSGVPGLQDTEAFFGQGTRLTVV.

The chain has TRBV7-2 and TRBJ2-7, with TRBD2 matching over 8 bases. The germline V gene encodes CDR1 SGHTA and CDR2 FQGNSA. Trimming at V came to 1 base and at J to 2 bases, leaving 7 bases not matched to a gene. There are 16 residues in the CDR3. CDR3 amino acids: CASSLDFSGGPYEQYF. In nucleotides, the CDR3 is TGTGCCAGCAGCTTAGATTTCTCGGGAGGGCCCTACGAGCAGTACTTC.

The V and J genes are TRBV11-2 and TRBJ1-1; D is unresolved. The V gene's germline CDR1 is SGHAT and CDR2 FQNNGV. CDR3 length equals 15 residues. Trimming pared 2 bases from V and 0 bases from J, leaving 10 bases between. The CDR3 DNA reads TGTGCCAGCAGCTTAACGAGTCAACTGAACACTGAAGCTTTCTTT. It translates to CASSLTSQLNTEAFF.

This clone showed up just a few times. Different DNA sequences within this sample yield the same CDR3. DNA for the CDR3: TGTGCCAGCAGCGTGGGGGGGCAGTCCTACAATGAGCAGTTCTTC. Its translation: CASSVGGQSYNEQFF. The genes are TRBV9 and TRBJ2-1, with D possibly being TRBD2 (7 bases). V gave up 2 bases and J gave up 1 base, with 10 bases separating them. This CDR3 is 15 amino acids long. The germline CDR1 and CDR2 sequences are SGDLS and YYNGEE.

The chain uses TRBV19 and TRBJ2-5, with a possible D match to TRBD1 (5 bases). The germline V gene encodes CDR1 LNHDA and CDR2 SQIVND (reference sequence). The ends were cut back, 5 bases at V and 3 bases at J, with 10 bases in the middle. The CDR3 length is 13 residues. CDR3 nucleotide sequence: TGTGCCAGTAGTTTGGGCAGGGAAGAGACCCAGTACTTC. Translated: CASSLGREETQYF.

Points on this clone: This sample also contains other DNA sequences that code for the same CDR3. This chain connects TRBV5-1 to TRBJ1-2, with D hard to call. Germline lookup yields CDR1 SGHRS and CDR2 YFSETQ. V was pared by 0 bases and J by 5 bases, with 5 bases between. This CDR3 is built from 12 residues. The CDR3 DNA reads TGCGCCAGCAGCTTGGATAGGTATGGCTACACCTTC. Amino acid sequence: CASSLDRYGYTF.

CDR3 DNA sequence: TGTGCCAGCAGCTTCGGCCAACAAGAGACCCAGTACTTC. Translating gives CASSFGQQETQYF. The V and J genes are TRBV7-6 and TRBJ2-5; D ambiguous. This CDR3 region has 13 residues. Trimming took off 3 bases at V and 2 bases at J, with 7 bases between the two ends. Germline-derived CDR1 and CDR2 are SGHVS and FNYEAQ.

The chain employs TRBV6-5 and TRBJ1-1; no reliable D call. Looked up from germline, CDR1 is MNHEY and CDR2 is SVGAGI. This CDR3 comprises 11 residues. V lost 7 bases and J lost 5, with 8 bases in between. CDR3 sequence: CASKRGTEAFF. CDR3 coding DNA: TGTGCCAGCAAACGGGGAACTGAAGCTTTCTTT.

This clone showed up just a few times. This chain uses TRBV2 with TRBJ2-2; tentatively, D is TRBD1 or TRBD2 (5 bases each). The germline V and J ends were trimmed by 7 bases and 6 bases, with 18 bases remaining between them. Per germline, CDR1 SNHLY and CDR2 FYNNEI. The CDR3 is 15 amino acids. The CDR3 nucleotides are TGTGCCAGCATAGGGGCTACCAGGGAGCCCGGGGAGCTGTTTTTT. Translating gives CASIGATREPGELFF.

The chain couples TRBV28 to TRBJ2-2, with D tentatively TRBD1 or TRBD2 (5 bases each). V lost 7 bases, J lost 6 bases, and 18 bases lay in between. This CDR3 comprises 15 residues. The germline gives CDR1 MDHEN, CDR2 SYDVKM. CDR3 protein: CASTAPGAWAGELFF. The CDR3 coding sequence is TGTGCCAGCACGGCCCCCGGGGCTTGGGCCGGGGAGCTGTTTTTT. Combining the CDR3 with reference TRBV28 and TRBJ2-2 gives the whole variable domain DVKVTQSSRYLVKRTGEKVFLECVQDMDHENMFWYRQDPGLGLRLIYFSYDVKMKEKGDIPEGYSVSREKKERFSLILESASTNQTSMYLCASTAPGAWAGELFFGEGSRLTVL.

The CDR3 nucleotides are TGTGCCAGCAGTGGATACGCTCCAGGGGGCAGCTATGGCTACACCTTC. Translation gives CASSGYAPGGSYGYTF. This chain uses TRBV2 with TRBJ1-2; TRBD1 aligns across 8 bases. The CDR3 is 16 residues long. The J segment lost 4 bases and the V segment lost 4 bases, leaving 11 bases of the junction unmatched. Germline CDR1 and CDR2: SNHLY and FYNNEI.